This TCR beta chain stems from a study of blood T cell repertoires in COVID-19. CDR1 is SGHVS, CDR2 FQNEAQ, per germline. With 5 bases clipped from V and 2 bases from J, the junction kept 13 bases outside the gene matches. This CDR3 is built from 17 residues. Sequencing was performed with immunoSEQ multiplex PCR; in TCRdb, only in-frame clones are kept and a portion is missing. Of approximately 270,000 clones listed, approximately 80% are singletons. The source material was peripheral blood. The TCR comes from a man of 80 years or more with acute or convalescent COVID-19. The rearrangement joins TRBV7-8 to TRBJ2-5, with 8 bases matching TRBD1. The CDR3 here is CASSEGQGFKIQETQYF. CDR3 DNA: TGTGCCAGCAGCGAAGGACAGGGTTTTAAGATTCAAGAGACCCAGTACTTC.